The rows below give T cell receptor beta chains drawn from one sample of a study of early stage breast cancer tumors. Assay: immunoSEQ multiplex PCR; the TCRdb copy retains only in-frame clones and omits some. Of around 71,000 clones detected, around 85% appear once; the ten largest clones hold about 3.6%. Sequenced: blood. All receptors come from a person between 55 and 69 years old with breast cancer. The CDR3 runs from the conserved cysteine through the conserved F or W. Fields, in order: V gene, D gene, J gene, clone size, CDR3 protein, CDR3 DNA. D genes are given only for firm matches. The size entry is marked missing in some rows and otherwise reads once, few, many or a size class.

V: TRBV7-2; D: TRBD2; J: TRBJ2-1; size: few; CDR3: CASSSQAGAHNEQFF; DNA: TGTGCCAGCAGCTCCCAAGCGGGAGCCCACAATGAGCAGTTCTTC
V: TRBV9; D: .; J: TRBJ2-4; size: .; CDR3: CASSASLLGIQYF; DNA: TGTGCCAGCAGCGCCTCATTGTTAGGCATTCAGTACTTC
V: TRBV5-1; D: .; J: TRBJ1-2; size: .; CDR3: CASSTGTGGGYTF; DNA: TGCGCCAGCAGCACAGGGACCGGCGGGGGCTACACCTTC
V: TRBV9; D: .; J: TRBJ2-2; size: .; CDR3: CASSVGGATGELFF; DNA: TGTGCCAGCAGCGTAGGGGGCGCAACCGGGGAGCTGTTTTTT
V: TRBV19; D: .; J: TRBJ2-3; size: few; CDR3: CASRTRGGPDTQYF; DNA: TGTGCCAGTAGGACCCGTGGGGGGCCAGATACGCAGTATTTT
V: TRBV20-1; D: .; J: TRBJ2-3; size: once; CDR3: CSARVAIGQYF; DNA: TGCAGTGCTAGGGTGGCCATTGGGCAGTATTTT
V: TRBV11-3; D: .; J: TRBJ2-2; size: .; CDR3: CASSLETGELFF; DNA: TGTGCCAGCAGCTTAGAGACCGGGGAGCTGTTTTTT
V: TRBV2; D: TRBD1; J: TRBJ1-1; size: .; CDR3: CASRGTGLDTEAFF; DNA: TGTGCCAGCAGGGGGACAGGGTTGGACACTGAAGCTTTCTTT
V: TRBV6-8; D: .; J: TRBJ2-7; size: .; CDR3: CASSLPRGDEQYF; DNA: TGTGCCAGCAGTCTACCTCGAGGGGACGAGCAGTACTTC
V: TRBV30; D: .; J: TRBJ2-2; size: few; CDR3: CAWSVSWVTGELFF; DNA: TGTGCCTGGAGTGTAAGCTGGGTCACCGGGGAGCTGTTTTTT
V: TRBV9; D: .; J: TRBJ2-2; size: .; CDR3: CASSAGLAALTGELFF; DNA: TGTGCCAGCAGCGCCGGGTTGGCCGCGTTGACCGGGGAGCTGTTTTTT
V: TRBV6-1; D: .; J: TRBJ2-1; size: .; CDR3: CASRETHGGYNEQFF; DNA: TGTGCCAGCAGGGAGACTCACGGGGGATACAATGAGCAGTTCTTC
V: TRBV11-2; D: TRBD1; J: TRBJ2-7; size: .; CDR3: CASSANTGGEYEQYF; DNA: TGTGCCAGCAGCGCAAACACAGGGGGAGAGTACGAGCAGTACTTC
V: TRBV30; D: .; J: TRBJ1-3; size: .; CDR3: CAWSGDFAGNTIYF; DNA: TGTGCCTGGAGTGGGGACTTCGCTGGAAACACCATATATTTT
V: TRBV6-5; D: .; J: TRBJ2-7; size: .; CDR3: CASSRGRGNYEQYF; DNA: TGTGCCAGCAGTCGCGGCCGGGGGAACTACGAGCAGTACTTC
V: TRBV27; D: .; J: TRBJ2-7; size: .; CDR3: CASGPRGIEQYF; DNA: TGTGCCAGCGGACCTAGGGGAATCGAGCAGTACTTC
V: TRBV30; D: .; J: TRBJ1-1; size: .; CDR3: CAQSKGGYVPREAFF; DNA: TGTGCCCAGAGTAAGGGGGGGTACGTCCCCAGGGAAGCTTTCTTT
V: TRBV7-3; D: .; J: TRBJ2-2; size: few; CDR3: CASSSSNTGELFF; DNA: TGTGCCAGCAGCTCTTCGAACACCGGGGAGCTGTTTTTT
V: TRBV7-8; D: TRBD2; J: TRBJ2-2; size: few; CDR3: CASSLGLAGGSNTGELFF; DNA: TGTGCCAGCAGCTTGGGACTAGCGGGAGGGTCGAACACCGGGGAGCTGTTTTTT
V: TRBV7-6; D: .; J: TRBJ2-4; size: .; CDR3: CASSSSSAWCIQYF; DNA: TGTGCCAGCAGCTCCTCTTCGGCCTGGTGCATTCAGTACTTC
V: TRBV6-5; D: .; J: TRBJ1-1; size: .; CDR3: CAVLPTGTANTEAFF; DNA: TGTGCCGTACTCCCGACCGGGACGGCTAACACTGAAGCTTTCTTT
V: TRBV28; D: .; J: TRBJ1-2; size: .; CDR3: CASKDRTGLYTF; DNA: TGTGCCAGCAAGGACCGAACCGGGCTCTATACCTTC
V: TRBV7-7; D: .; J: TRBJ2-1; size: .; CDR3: CASSLRGGGYNEQFF; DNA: TGTGCTAGCAGTTTGAGGGGTGGGGGCTACAATGAGCAGTTCTTC
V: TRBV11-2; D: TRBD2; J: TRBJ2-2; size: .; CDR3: CASSSLFQRGSNTGELFF; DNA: TGTGCCAGCAGCTCTTTATTTCAGCGGGGCTCGAACACCGGGGAGCTGTTTTTT
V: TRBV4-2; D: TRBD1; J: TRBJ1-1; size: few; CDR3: CASSQPRTGRKNTEAFF; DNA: TGTGCCAGCAGCCAACCACGGACAGGGCGTAAGAACACTGAAGCTTTCTTT
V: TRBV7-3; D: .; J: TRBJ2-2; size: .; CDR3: CASSPGTTGELFF; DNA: TGTGCCAGCAGCCCCGGGACCACCGGGGAGCTGTTTTTT
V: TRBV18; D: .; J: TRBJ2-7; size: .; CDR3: CASSQGGTAYEQYF; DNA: TGTGCCAGCTCACAAGGAGGGACAGCCTACGAGCAGTACTTC
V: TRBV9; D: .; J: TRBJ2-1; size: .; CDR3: CASSVVLGNEQFF; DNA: TGTGCCAGCAGCGTAGTACTAGGCAATGAGCAGTTCTTC
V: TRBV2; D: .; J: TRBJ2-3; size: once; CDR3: CASSDQGRDTQYF; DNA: TGTGCCAGCAGTGATCAGGGTCGGGATACGCAGTATTTT
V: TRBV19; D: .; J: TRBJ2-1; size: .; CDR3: CASSGTPGYEQFF; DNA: TGTGCCAGTAGTGGAACCCCAGGGTATGAGCAGTTCTTC
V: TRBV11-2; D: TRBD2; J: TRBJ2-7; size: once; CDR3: CASSRELAGGNYEQYF; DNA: TGTGCCAGCAGCCGAGAACTAGCGGGGGGAAACTACGAGCAGTACTTC